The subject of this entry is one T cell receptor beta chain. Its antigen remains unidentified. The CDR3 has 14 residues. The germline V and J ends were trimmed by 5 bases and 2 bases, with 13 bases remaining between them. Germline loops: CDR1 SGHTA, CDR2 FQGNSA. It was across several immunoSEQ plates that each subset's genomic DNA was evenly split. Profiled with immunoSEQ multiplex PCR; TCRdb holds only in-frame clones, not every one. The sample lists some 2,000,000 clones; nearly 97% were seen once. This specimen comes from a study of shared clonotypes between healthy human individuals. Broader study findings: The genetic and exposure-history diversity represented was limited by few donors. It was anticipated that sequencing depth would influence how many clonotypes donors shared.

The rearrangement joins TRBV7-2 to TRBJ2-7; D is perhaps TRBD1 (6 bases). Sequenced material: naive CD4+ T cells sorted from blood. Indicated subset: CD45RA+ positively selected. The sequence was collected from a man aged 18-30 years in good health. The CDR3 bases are TGTGCCAGCAGCGAACAGGGTACTGCCTACGAGCAGTACTTC. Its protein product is CASSEQGTAYEQYF.